This TCR beta chain was sequenced during a study of shared clonotypes between healthy human individuals. Study observations and caveats: A reduction in generation probabilities was seen for non-shared clonotypes relative to those shared by all four donors.

This clone was counted a few times. Its cognate antigen is unknown. Other DNA sequences from this sample encode an identical CDR3 as well. V lost 0 bases, J lost 2 bases, and 3 bases stayed unmatched. Germline CDR1 is SGDLS and CDR2 is YYNGEE. The CDR3 spans 16 residues. CD4+ cells underwent separation, giving CD45RA+ naive and CD45RA-negative memory subsets. Profiling relied on immunoSEQ multiplex PCR, and the TCRdb table lists in-frame clones only, not all of them. Among some 2,500,000 clones listed, 93% were seen once. The receptor was derived from a man between 18 and 35 years old in good health. Some clones in this sample may be carry-over from other donors' samples. The rearrangement uses TRBV9 and TRBJ2-3, with 10 bases fitting TRBD2. Sequencing was carried out using naive CD4+ T cells from PBMCs. Subset specified: CD45RA+ positively selected. CDR3 sequence (DNA): TGTGCCAGCAGCGTAGGGACTAGCGGTTACACAGATACGCAGTATTTT. The encoded protein is CASSVGTSGYTDTQYF.